The entry below describes one T cell receptor (beta chain). How the authors handled the data: Reference gene primer amplification in the assay estimated nucleated cell counts. The data were produced by immunoSEQ multiplex PCR, yet TCRdb's version contains in-frame clones alone and is incomplete. V and J calls plus clone size are reproduced from that table; the DNA served to infer D and trimming. Of 150,000 to 200,000 clones listed, 70% to 90% are singletons. The junction had 6 bases not matched to a gene; V was cut back by 4 bases and J by 2 bases. This CDR3 contains 15 residues. Germline V lookup: CDR1 LNHDA, CDR2 SQIVND (reference sequence). The data were obtained in a study of blood T cell repertoires in COVID-19. Study-level information: The United States, Italy and Spain provided the acute and convalescent COVID-19 samples. From T cells, B-cell-depleted T cells, or PBMCs came the material, which was cDNA or gDNA.

Sequenced input: peripheral blood. The chain employs TRBV19 and TRBJ1-1; TRBD1 matches at 8 bases. The TCR sequence derives from a woman aged 25 to 39 with active or convalescent COVID-19. CDR3 DNA: TGTGCCAGTAGTACTTTGGACAGGGAAAACACTGAAGCTTTCTTT. It translates to CASSTLDRENTEAFF.